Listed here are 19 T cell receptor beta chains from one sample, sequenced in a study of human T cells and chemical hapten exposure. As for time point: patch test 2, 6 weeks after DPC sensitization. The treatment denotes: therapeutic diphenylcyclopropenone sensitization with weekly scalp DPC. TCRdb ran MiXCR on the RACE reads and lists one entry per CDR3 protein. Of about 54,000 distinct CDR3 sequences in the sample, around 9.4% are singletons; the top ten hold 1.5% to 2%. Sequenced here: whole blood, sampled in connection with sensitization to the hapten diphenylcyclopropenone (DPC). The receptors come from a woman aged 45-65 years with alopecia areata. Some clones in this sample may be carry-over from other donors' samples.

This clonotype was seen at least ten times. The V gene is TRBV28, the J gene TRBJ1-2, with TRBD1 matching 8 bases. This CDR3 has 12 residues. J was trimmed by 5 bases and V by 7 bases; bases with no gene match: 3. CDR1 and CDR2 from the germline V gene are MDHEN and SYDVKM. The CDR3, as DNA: TGTGCCAGCATAGGGACAGGATATGGCTACACCTTC. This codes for CASIGTGYGYTF.

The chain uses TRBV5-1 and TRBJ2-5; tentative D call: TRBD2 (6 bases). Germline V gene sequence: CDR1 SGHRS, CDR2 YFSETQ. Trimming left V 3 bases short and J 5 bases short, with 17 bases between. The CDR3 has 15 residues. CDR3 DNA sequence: TGCGCCAGCAGCTCCACCGGGACTCCGGAGGAGACCCAGTACTTC. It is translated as CASSSTGTPEETQYF.

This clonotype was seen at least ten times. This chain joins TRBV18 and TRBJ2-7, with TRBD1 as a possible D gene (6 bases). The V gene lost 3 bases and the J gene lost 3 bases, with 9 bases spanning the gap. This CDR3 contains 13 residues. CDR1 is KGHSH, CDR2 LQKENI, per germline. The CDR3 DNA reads TGTGCCAGCTCACCTAGGGGGAGCTACGAGCAGTACTTC. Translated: CASSPRGSYEQYF.

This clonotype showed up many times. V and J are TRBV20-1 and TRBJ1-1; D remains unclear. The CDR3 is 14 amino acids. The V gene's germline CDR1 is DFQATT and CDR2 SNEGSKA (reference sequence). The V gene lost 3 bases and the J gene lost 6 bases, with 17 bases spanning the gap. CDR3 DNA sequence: TGCAGTGCTAGTACTGTGGTGAGAGGGTCTGAAGCTTTCTTT. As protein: CSASTVVRGSEAFF.

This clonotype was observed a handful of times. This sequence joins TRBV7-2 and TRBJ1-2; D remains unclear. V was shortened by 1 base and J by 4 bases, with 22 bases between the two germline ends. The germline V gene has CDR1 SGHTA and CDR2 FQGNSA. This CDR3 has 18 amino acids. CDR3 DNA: TGTGCCAGCAGCTTAGGCCCTCTCACAACGTCCGGCTTCTATGGCTACACCTTC. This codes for CASSLGPLTTSGFYGYTF.

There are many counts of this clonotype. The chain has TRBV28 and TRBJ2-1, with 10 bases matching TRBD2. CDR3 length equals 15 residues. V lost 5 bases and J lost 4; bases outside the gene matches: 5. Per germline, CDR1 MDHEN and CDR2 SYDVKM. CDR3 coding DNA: TGTGCCAGCAGTCCTAGCGGGAGCGGGTACAATGAGCAGTTCTTC. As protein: CASSPSGSGYNEQFF.

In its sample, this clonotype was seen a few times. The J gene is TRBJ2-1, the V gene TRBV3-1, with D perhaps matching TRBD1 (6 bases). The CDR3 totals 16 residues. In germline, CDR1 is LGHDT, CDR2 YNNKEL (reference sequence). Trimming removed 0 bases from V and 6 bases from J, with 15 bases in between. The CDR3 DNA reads TGTGCCAGCAGCCAAGATCAGGGGCGATGGGGCAATGAGCAGTTCTTC. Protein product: CASSQDQGRWGNEQFF.

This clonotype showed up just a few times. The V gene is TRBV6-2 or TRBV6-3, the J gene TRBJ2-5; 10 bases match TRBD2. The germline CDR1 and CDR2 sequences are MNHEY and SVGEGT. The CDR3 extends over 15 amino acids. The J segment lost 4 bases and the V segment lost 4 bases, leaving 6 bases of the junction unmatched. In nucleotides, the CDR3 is TGTGCCAGCAGTTCCGCAGCGGGGGGGCGAGAGACCCAGTACTTC. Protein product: CASSSAAGGRETQYF.

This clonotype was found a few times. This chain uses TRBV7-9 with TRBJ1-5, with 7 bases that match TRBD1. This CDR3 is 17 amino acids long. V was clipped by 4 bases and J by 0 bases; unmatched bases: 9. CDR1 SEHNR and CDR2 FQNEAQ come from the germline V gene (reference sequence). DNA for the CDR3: TGTGCCAGCAGCTCCATGTCTGGGACAGCTAGCAATCAGCCCCAGCATTTT. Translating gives CASSSMSGTASNQPQHF. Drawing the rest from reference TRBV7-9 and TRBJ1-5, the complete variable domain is DTGVSQNPRHKITKRGQNVTFRCDPISEHNRLYWYRQTLGQGPEFLTYFQNEAQLEKSRLLSDRFSAERPKGSFSTLEIQRTEQGDSAMYLCASSSMSGTASNQPQHFGDGTRLSIL.

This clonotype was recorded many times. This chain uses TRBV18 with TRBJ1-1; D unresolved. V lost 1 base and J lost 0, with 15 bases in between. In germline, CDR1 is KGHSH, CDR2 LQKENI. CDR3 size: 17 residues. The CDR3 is CASSPLTQLSMNTEAFF. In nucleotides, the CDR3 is TGTGCCAGCTCACCACTTACCCAACTATCCATGAACACTGAAGCTTTCTTT.

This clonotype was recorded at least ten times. CDR3 protein: CASSQEVHRSYEQYF. CDR3 in DNA: TGTGCCAGCAGCCAAGAGGTACACAGGAGCTACGAGCAGTACTTC. The rearrangement links TRBV4-2 to TRBJ2-7; D is possibly TRBD1 (5 bases). Trimming took off 0 bases at V and 3 bases at J, with 12 bases between the two ends. Germline CDR1 is LGHNA and CDR2 is YNFKEQ. The CDR3 extends over 15 amino acids.

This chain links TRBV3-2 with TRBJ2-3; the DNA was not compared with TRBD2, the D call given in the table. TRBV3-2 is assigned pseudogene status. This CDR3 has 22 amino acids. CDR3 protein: CASSQAYLAGVEPSEGTDTQYF. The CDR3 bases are TGTGCCAGCAGCCAGGCATATTTAGCGGGAGTGGAACCAAGCGAGGGCACAGATACGCAGTATTTT.

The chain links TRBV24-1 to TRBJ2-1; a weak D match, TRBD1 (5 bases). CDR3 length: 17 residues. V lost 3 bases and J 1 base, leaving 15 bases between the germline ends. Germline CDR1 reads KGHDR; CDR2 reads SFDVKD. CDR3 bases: TGTGCCACCAGTGATGCTACAGGCATCTTTTCCTACAATGAGCAGTTCTTC. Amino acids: CATSDATGIFSYNEQFF.

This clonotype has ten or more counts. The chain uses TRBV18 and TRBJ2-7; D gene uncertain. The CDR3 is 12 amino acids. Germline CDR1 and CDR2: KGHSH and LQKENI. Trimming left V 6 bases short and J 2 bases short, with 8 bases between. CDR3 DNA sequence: TGTGCCAGCTCGAGCCTCACCTACGAGCAGTACTTC. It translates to CASSSLTYEQYF. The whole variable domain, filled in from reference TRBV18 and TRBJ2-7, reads NAGVMQNPRHLVRRRGQEARLRCSPMKGHSHVYWYRQLPEEGLKFMVYLQKENIIDESGMPKERFSAEFPKEGPSILRIQQVVRGDSAAYFCASSSLTYEQYFGPGTRLTVT.

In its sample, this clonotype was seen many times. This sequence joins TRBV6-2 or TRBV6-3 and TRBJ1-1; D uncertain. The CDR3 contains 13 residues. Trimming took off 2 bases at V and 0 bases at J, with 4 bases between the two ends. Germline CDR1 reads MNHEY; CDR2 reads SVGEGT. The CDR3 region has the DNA TGTGCCAGCAGTTACACGATGAACACTGAAGCTTTCTTT. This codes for CASSYTMNTEAFF.

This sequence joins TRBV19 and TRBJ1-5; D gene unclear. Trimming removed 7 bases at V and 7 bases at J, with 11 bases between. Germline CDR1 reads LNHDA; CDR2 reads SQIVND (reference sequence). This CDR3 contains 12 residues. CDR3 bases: TGTGCCAGTACCTCCATAGGGCAGCCCCAGCATTTT. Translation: CASTSIGQPQHF.

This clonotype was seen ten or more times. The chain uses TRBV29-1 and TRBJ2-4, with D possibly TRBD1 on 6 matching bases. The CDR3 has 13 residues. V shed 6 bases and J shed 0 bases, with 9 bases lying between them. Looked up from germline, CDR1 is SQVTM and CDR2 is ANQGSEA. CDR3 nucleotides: TGCAGCGTGGACAGCTTAGCCAAAAACATTCAGTACTTC. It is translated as CSVDSLAKNIQYF.

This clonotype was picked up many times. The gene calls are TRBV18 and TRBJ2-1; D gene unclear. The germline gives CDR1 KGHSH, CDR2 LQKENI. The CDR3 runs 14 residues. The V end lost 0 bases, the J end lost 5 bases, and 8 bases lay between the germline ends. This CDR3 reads CASSPPSGNNEQFF. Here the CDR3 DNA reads TGTGCCAGCTCACCACCCTCCGGCAACAATGAGCAGTTCTTC.

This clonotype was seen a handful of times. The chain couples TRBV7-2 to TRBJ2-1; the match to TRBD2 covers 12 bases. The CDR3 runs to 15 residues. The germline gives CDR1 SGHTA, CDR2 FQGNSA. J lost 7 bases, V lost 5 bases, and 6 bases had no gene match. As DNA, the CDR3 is TGTGCCAGCAGCAGGGAACTAGCGGGAGGTAATGAGCAGTTCTTC. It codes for CASSRELAGGNEQFF.